These T cell receptor beta chains were read from a single sample in a study of T cell repertoires in aging, cancer and after chemotherapy. Each CDR3 protein is one row after TCRdb ran MiXCR on the multiplex PCR reads. Of about 15,000 distinct CDR3 sequences listed, 45% to 50% are singletons. Sequenced material: blood. The receptors come from a human donor in good health. CDR3s include the opening cysteine and the closing phenylalanine or tryptophan. Each record gives: D gene, V gene, clone size, J gene, CDR3 protein, CDR3 DNA. D genes are given only for firm matches. Only part of the rows carry a size: once, few, many, or a class if the clone is expanded.

TRBD2	TRBV27	.	TRBJ2-3	CASSLLRVTSGSEDTQYF	TGTGCCAGCAGTTTATTGCGTGTGACTAGCGGGAGTGAAGATACGCAGTATTTT
.	TRBV30	once	TRBJ2-7	CAWSESPGGNEQYF	TGTGCCTGGAGTGAATCCCCCGGTGGGAACGAGCAGTACTTC
.	TRBV5-6	.	TRBJ2-7	CASSYGLTSREQYF	TGTGCCAGCAGCTACGGACTGACTTCCCGCGAGCAGTACTTC
.	TRBV27	.	TRBJ2-7	CASSWVRDEQYF	TGTGCCAGCAGTTGGGTCCGGGACGAGCAGTACTTC
.	TRBV6-5	.	TRBJ2-1	CASSYSSGAYNEQFF	TGTGCCAGCAGTTACTCGTCGGGAGCTTACAATGAGCAGTTCTTC
.	TRBV19	.	TRBJ1-5	CASSISRAPSQPQHF	TGTGCCAGTAGTATTAGCCGGGCCCCAAGTCAGCCCCAGCATTTT
TRBD1	TRBV30	.	TRBJ2-3	CAWEGQGAKDTQYF	TGTGCCTGGGAGGGACAGGGGGCGAAAGATACGCAGTATTTT
TRBD2	TRBV27	.	TRBJ2-1	CASSLPGRGNEQFF	TGTGCCAGCAGTTTACCCGGGAGGGGCAATGAGCAGTTCTTC
TRBD1	TRBV27	few	TRBJ2-3	CASSLRGLATDTQYF	TGTGCCAGCAGTTTAAGGGGGCTGGCCACAGATACGCAGTATTTT
TRBD1	TRBV5-5	medium-sized	TRBJ2-7	CASSLGQVQEQYF	TGTGCCAGCAGCTTAGGACAGGTTCAGGAGCAGTACTTC
TRBD2	TRBV5-3	.	TRBJ2-2	CASSFKREGSGELFF	TGCGCCAGCAGCTTTAAGCGGGAGGGATCCGGGGAGCTGTTTTTT
.	TRBV19	few	TRBJ2-7	CASSELSSYEQYF	TGTGCCAGTAGTGAACTATCCTCCTACGAGCAGTACTTC
TRBD2	TRBV29-1	.	TRBJ2-4	CSAPGGGQGKNIQYF	TGCAGCGCCCCCGGGGGGGGGCAAGGCAAAAACATTCAGTACTTC
TRBD1	TRBV5-4	few	TRBJ2-6	CASSSPTGALRDGANVLTF	TGTGCCAGCAGCTCGCCGACAGGGGCCCTCCGAGATGGGGCCAACGTCCTGACTTTC
.	TRBV29-1	medium-sized	TRBJ2-7	CSVEEPGYEQYF	TGCAGCGTTGAAGAACCCGGGTACGAGCAGTACTTC
.	TRBV19	.	TRBJ2-3	CASKAVSTDTQYF	TGTGCCAGTAAGGCGGTAAGCACAGATACGCAGTATTTT
TRBD2	TRBV27	once	TRBJ2-7	CASSFRGAGVFSYEQYF	TGTGCCAGCAGTTTCAGGGGAGCGGGGGTCTTTTCCTACGAGCAGTACTTC
.	TRBV7-9	.	TRBJ1-3	CASSKSGGSGNTIYF	TGTGCCAGCAGCAAGAGCGGCGGCTCTGGAAACACCATATATTTT
.	TRBV19	.	TRBJ1-1	CASTPDERTEAFF	TGTGCCAGTACCCCGGATGAGAGGACTGAAGCTTTCTTT
.	TRBV18	.	TRBJ2-5	CASSLNLPGSYQETQYF	TGTGCCAGCTCACTCAACCTCCCGGGATCGTACCAAGAGACCCAGTACTTC
.	TRBV29-1	.	TRBJ1-2	CSARAGYGYTF	TGCAGCGCCCGGGCCGGATATGGCTACACCTTC
.	TRBV18	.	TRBJ1-1	CASSSGGEAFF	TGTGCCAGCTCAAGCGGAGGTGAAGCTTTCTTT
.	TRBV6-5	once	TRBJ2-7	CASSYSGRGGSYEQYF	TGTGCCAGCAGTTACTCGGGGCGGGGAGGATCCTACGAGCAGTACTTC
TRBD2	TRBV19	.	TRBJ2-1	CASSIQVGLAYNEQFF	TGTGCCAGTAGTATACAGGTGGGACTAGCCTACAATGAGCAGTTCTTC
.	TRBV30	few	TRBJ2-7	CAWRDGNNEQYF	TGTGCCTGGAGGGACGGGAACAACGAGCAGTACTTC
.	TRBV7-9	.	TRBJ2-7	CASSLTRPNGREGFYEQYF	TGTGCCAGCAGCTTAACCAGGCCCAATGGGAGAGAGGGATTCTACGAGCAGTACTTC
.	TRBV6-6	few	TRBJ2-2	CASRDGGMNTGELFF	TGTGCCAGCAGAGACGGCGGGATGAACACCGGGGAGCTGTTTTTT
.	TRBV19	medium-sized	TRBJ2-3	CASSIFPAIGGADTQYF	TGTGCCAGTAGTATATTTCCCGCGATCGGAGGGGCAGATACGCAGTATTTT
TRBD1	TRBV12-3/TRBV12-4	.	TRBJ1-6	CASSQTGRVGSPLHF	TGTGCCAGCAGTCAGACAGGGAGAGTTGGATCACCCCTCCACTTT
.	TRBV19	.	TRBJ2-3	CASSPGFTDTQYF	TGTGCCAGTAGTCCCGGGTTCACAGATACGCAGTATTTT
.	TRBV29-1	.	TRBJ1-1	CSVGPLGTEAFF	TGCAGCGTCGGCCCGCTTGGGACTGAAGCTTTCTTT
.	TRBV6-6	few	TRBJ2-7	CASSYSQGASYEQYF	TGTGCCAGCAGTTACTCACAGGGAGCGTCCTACGAGCAGTACTTC
TRBD1	TRBV7-6	.	TRBJ2-1	CASSPTGQAYNEQFF	TGTGCCAGCAGCCCAACTGGACAGGCCTACAATGAGCAGTTCTTC
.	TRBV29-1	.	TRBJ2-3	CSVDLSAVSTDTQYF	TGCAGCGTTGATTTGAGTGCGGTTAGCACAGATACGCAGTATTTT
TRBD1	TRBV27	.	TRBJ1-5	CASSRGTGSFNQPQHF	TGTGCCAGCAGTCGAGGGACAGGGTCCTTCAATCAGCCCCAGCATTTT
.	TRBV6-5	few	TRBJ2-2	CASRETGIFGELFF	TGTGCCAGCAGGGAGACAGGAATTTTCGGGGAGCTGTTTTTT
.	TRBV28	.	TRBJ2-2	CASSFGYGVFF	TGTGCCAGCAGTTTCGGCTACGGGGTGTTTTTT
.	TRBV27	.	TRBJ2-2	CASSLRGRNTGELFF	TGTGCCAGCAGCCTGCGGGGACGGAACACCGGGGAGCTGTTTTTT
TRBD1	TRBV7-2	.	TRBJ2-2	CASSFRTGGSGELFF	TGTGCCAGCAGCTTTCGGACAGGGGGGTCCGGGGAGCTGTTTTTT
.	TRBV19	.	TRBJ2-7	CASSTTGTREQYF	TGTGCCAGTAGTACGACCGGGACACGGGAGCAGTACTTC
TRBD1	TRBV29-1	few	TRBJ1-1	CSLVRDRGTEAFF	TGCAGCCTCGTCCGGGACAGGGGCACTGAAGCTTTCTTT
TRBD2	TRBV20-1	.	TRBJ2-5	CSATRPLAGEETQYF	TGCAGTGCTACGAGACCCCTAGCGGGAGAAGAGACCCAGTACTTC
TRBD1	TRBV30	.	TRBJ2-2	CAWGTGTGELFF	TGTGCCTGGGGGACAGGGACCGGGGAGCTGTTTTTT
TRBD2	TRBV29-1	medium-sized	TRBJ2-4	CSVASGRAKNIQYF	TGCAGCGTTGCCAGCGGGAGGGCCAAAAACATTCAGTACTTC
.	TRBV6-5	.	TRBJ1-4	CASSQGREKLFF	TGTGCCAGCTCGCAGGGTCGGGAAAAACTGTTTTTT
.	TRBV12-3/TRBV12-4	.	TRBJ2-4	CASSLIRGAKNIQYF	TGTGCCAGCAGCTTGATCCGGGGAGCCAAAAACATTCAGTACTTC
TRBD1	TRBV19	.	TRBJ2-7	CASSPPRTGEREQYF	TGTGCCAGTAGTCCGCCCCGGACAGGGGAACGGGAGCAGTACTTC
TRBD1	TRBV6-5	few	TRBJ2-4	CASSYARQGADIQYF	TGTGCCAGCAGTTACGCCAGACAGGGGGCGGACATTCAGTACTTC
.	TRBV6-5	.	TRBJ2-3	CASTHGGSTDTQYF	TGTGCCAGCACCCATGGCGGGAGCACAGATACGCAGTATTTT
.	TRBV19	few	TRBJ2-7	CASSFVPLTYEQYF	TGTGCCAGTAGTTTCGTGCCCCTAACCTACGAGCAGTACTTC
.	TRBV12-3/TRBV12-4	.	TRBJ2-3	CASSPEGGVWYTQYF	TGTGCCAGCAGCCCGGAGGGGGGTGTTTGGTATACGCAGTATTTT
.	TRBV19	.	TRBJ1-2	CASSIDLLEGRDYGYTF	TGTGCCAGTAGTATAGACCTGTTGGAGGGACGTGACTATGGCTACACCTTC
TRBD1	TRBV29-1	few	TRBJ2-7	CSVGTGTNYEQYF	TGCAGCGTGGGGACAGGGACGAACTACGAGCAGTACTTC
.	TRBV6-5	.	TRBJ1-6	CASSYSGPGGSSPLHF	TGTGCCAGCAGTTACTCGGGTCCGGGGGGCAGTTCACCCCTCCACTTT
.	TRBV7-9	.	TRBJ2-3	CASSLEGPDTQYF	TGTGCCAGCAGCTTAGAGGGCCCAGATACGCAGTATTTT
TRBD2	TRBV6-5	few	TRBJ2-5	CASSREREYGETQYF	TGTGCCAGCAGTAGGGAGCGGGAGTACGGGGAGACCCAGTACTTC